This T cell receptor beta chain was identified during a study of post-analysis software for immune sequencing data. Concerning this clonotype itself: Antigen unknown.

This CDR3 spans 15 amino acids. V was clipped by 0 bases and J by 5 bases; unmatched bases: 9. The germline CDR1 and CDR2 sequences are DFQATT and SNEGSKA (reference sequence). Overall study findings and caveats: Among four to six TRBV segments more frequent in patients than controls were TRBV5-6, TRBV5-1 and TRBV20-1. Those samples that were prepared in the same batch co-clustered strongly by F measure.

cDNA libraries of TCR beta carried unique molecular identifiers. TCRdb itself ran the PCR reads through MiXCR, one entry per CDR3 protein. In the table there are around 440,000 distinct CDR3 sequences, nearly 45% of which are singletons. Material: blood. This sequence was found in a girl aged 5 to 17 with multiple sclerosis. This chain uses TRBV20-1 with TRBJ2-5; 7 bases align to TRBD1. CDR3 residues: CSARDPGVGQETQYF. In DNA, the CDR3 is TGCAGTGCTAGAGATCCTGGTGTGGGACAGGAGACCCAGTACTTC.